This passage covers 4 T cell receptor beta chains from one sample sequenced in a study of shared clonotypes between healthy human individuals. TCRdb's table, derived via immunoSEQ multiplex PCR, lists solely in-frame clones and lacks some. Of some 530,000 clones listed, roughly 80% were seen once; the top ten hold over 9.5%. Input material: PBMCs. All receptors derive from a woman in her 40s in good health. Some clones in this sample may be carry-over from other donors' samples.

This chain uses TRBV5-1 with TRBJ1-4, with D perhaps matching TRBD1 (6 bases). The CDR3 runs 14 residues. The germline gives CDR1 SGHRS, CDR2 YFSETQ. V shed 3 bases and J shed 6 bases, with 12 bases lying between them. The CDR3 DNA sequence: TGCGCCAGCAGCTCCGGGGGGCTCGATGAAAAACTGTTTTTT. It yields the protein CASSSGGLDEKLFF. Full variable domain (rest looked up from reference TRBV5-1 and TRBJ1-4): KAGVTQTPRYLIKTRGQQVTLSCSPISGHRSVSWYQQTPGQGLQFLFEYFSETQRNKGNFPGRFSGRQFSNSRSEMNVSTLELGDSALYLCASSSGGLDEKLFFGSGTQLSVL.

The chain uses TRBV7-9 and TRBJ1-2; 9 bases agree with TRBD1. V dropped 5 bases and J dropped 4; count of bases not matched to a gene: 14. The CDR3 has 17 amino acids. Per the germline V gene, CDR1 is SEHNR and CDR2 is FQNEAQ (reference sequence). The CDR3 protein is CASSATPRDRDFYGYTF. CDR3 nucleotides: TGTGCCAGCAGCGCAACCCCCCGGGACAGGGATTTCTATGGCTACACCTTC.

This clone occurred many times. The rearrangement joins TRBV5-8 to TRBJ2-7; no clear D. The germline V gene has CDR1 SGHTS and CDR2 YDEGEE. The length of the CDR3 is 14 residues. Trimming cost V 0 bases and J 3 bases, with 10 bases left between them. In DNA, the CDR3 is TGTGCCAGCAGCTTGGCCGGACGGTTCTACGAGCAGTACTTC. This gives the protein CASSLAGRFYEQYF.

Only one count was recorded for this clone. A read error may produce the germline difference seen at one junction end. J is TRBJ1-1 and V is TRBV10-2; 7 bases map to TRBD1. CDR1 is WSHSY, CDR2 SAAADI, per germline. This CDR3 has 14 residues. CDR3 DNA sequence: TGCGCCAGCTGTGAGCGGACAGGGAACACTGAAGCTTTCTTT. Encoded protein: CASCERTGNTEAFF.